This T cell receptor (beta chain) appears in the sequencing data of a study of blood T cells in healthy people across ages. General study points: As naive T cell percentage varied, TCR beta diversity correlated strongly with it.

There are a few counts of this clonotype. Its cognate antigen is unknown. A sample-barcoded 5' primer and a J-beta primer mix were used in a second PCR of roughly 7 to 12 cycles. TCRdb re-called the 5' RACE reads with MiXCR, one entry per CDR3 protein. This table holds around 1,500,000 distinct CDR3 sequences, 42% found once. The CDR3 is 15 residues long. Trimming took 6 bases from V and 3 from J; bases not matched to a gene: 7. Donors gave roughly 10 milliliters of peripheral blood apiece. This TCR derives from a woman under 30 in good health. V and J are TRBV12-3 or TRBV12-4 and TRBJ2-3, with 9 bases identical to TRBD2. The specimen sequenced was blood. CDR3 amino acids: CASSYIAGATDTQYF. The CDR3 DNA reads as TGTGCCAGCAGCTATATAGCGGGAGCGACAGATACGCAGTATTTT.